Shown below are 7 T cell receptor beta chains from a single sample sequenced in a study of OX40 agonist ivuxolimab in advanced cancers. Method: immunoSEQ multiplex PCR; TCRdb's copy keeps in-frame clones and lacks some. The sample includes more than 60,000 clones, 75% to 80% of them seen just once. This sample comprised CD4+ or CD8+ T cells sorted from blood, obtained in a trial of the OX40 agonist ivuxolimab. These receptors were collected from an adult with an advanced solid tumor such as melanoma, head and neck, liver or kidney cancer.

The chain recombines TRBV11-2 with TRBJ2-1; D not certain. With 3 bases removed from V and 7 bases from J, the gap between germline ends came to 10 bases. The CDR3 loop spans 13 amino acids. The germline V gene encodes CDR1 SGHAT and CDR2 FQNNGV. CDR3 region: CASSFDGWNEQFF. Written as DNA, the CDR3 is TGTGCCAGCAGCTTCGACGGGTGGAATGAGCAGTTCTTC.

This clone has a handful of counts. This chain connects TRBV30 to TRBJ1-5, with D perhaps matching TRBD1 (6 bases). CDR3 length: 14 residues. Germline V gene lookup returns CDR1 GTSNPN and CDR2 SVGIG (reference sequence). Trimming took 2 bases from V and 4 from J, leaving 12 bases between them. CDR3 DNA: TGTGCCTGGAGTTCCCGGGACAAAAATCAGCCCCAGCATTTT. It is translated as CAWSSRDKNQPQHF.

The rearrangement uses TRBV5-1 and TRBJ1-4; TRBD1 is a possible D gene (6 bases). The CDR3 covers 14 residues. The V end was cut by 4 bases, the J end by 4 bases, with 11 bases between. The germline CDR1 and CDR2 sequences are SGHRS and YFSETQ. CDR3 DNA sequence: TGCGCCAGCAGCCCCCGGACAGATAATGAAAAACTGTTTTTT. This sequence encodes CASSPRTDNEKLFF.

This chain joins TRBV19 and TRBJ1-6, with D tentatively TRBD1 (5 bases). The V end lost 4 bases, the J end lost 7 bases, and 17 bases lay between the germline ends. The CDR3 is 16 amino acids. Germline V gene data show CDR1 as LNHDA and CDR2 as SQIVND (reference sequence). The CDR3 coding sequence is TGTGCCAGTAGTAGAACCCGGGACGCCGGCAATTCACCCCTCCACTTT. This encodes CASSRTRDAGNSPLHF.

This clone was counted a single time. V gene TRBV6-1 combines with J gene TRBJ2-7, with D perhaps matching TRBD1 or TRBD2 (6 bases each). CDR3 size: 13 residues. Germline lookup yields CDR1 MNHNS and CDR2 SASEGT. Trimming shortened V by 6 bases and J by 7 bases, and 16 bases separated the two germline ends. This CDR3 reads CASRAGEVGEQYF. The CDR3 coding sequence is TGTGCCAGCAGGGCAGGGGAGGTAGGTGAGCAGTACTTC.

The CDR3 DNA is TGTGCCAGCAGCAAGGGGATAAAGGAGACCCAGTACTTC. Residues: CASSKGIKETQYF. The rearrangement links TRBV28 to TRBJ2-5; perhaps TRBD1 as D (5 bases). CDR3 length: 13 amino acids. Germline V gives CDR1 MDHEN, CDR2 SYDVKM. The V end was cut by 6 bases, the J end by 5 bases, with 13 bases between. The full variable domain, with the rest looked up from reference TRBV28 and TRBJ2-5, is DVKVTQSSRYLVKRTGEKVFLECVQDMDHENMFWYRQDPGLGLRLIYFSYDVKMKEKGDIPEGYSVSREKKERFSLILESASTNQTSMYLCASSKGIKETQYFGPGTRLLVL.

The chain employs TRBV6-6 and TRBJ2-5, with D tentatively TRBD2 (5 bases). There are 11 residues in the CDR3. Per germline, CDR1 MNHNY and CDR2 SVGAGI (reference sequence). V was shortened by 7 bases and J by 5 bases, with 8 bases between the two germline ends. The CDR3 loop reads CASTQRETQYF. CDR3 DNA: TGTGCCAGCACCCAGCGGGAGACCCAGTACTTC.